Each of the 9 T cell receptor beta chains below was sequenced from the same sample in a study of control samples from healthy donors and cancer patients. Here immunoSEQ multiplex PCR was the method, and the copy in TCRdb shows in-frame clones only, minus some. The data show a few hundred thousand clones, 75% to 95% seen once. Sequencing was done on a sample of PBMCs. The receptors stem from a man between 35 and 55 years old with head and neck cancer.

This clone was counted only a few times. The CDR3 DNA reads as TGTGCCAGTACCCCCAGGAGGGGCGATGGGATTGGCTACACCTTC. This codes for CASTPRRGDGIGYTF. This chain uses TRBV19 with TRBJ1-2, with a weak D call TRBD1 (5 bases). The CDR3 consists of 15 residues. In germline, CDR1 is LNHDA, CDR2 SQIVND (reference sequence). V was trimmed by 7 bases and J by 7 bases, leaving 22 bases between them. The full variable domain, rest sourced from reference TRBV19 and TRBJ1-2, is DGGITQSPKYLFRKEGQNVTLSCEQNLNHDAMYWYRQDPGQGLRLIYYSQIVNDFQKGDIAEGYSVSREKKESFPLTVTSAQKNPTAFYLCASTPRRGDGIGYTFGSGTRLTVV.

This chain joins TRBV7-2 and TRBJ2-7; possible D gene TRBD2, 5 bases. This CDR3 has 13 residues. Germline lookup yields CDR1 SGHTA and CDR2 FQGNSA. The V gene lost 2 bases and the J gene lost 2 bases, with 7 bases spanning the gap. CDR3 DNA sequence: TGTGCCAGCAGCTTAAGAGGGACCTACGAGCAGTACTTC. Its translation: CASSLRGTYEQYF.

V is TRBV5-4 and J is TRBJ2-3; D uncertain. The CDR3 runs to 13 residues. Per the germline V gene, CDR1 is SGHNT and CDR2 is YYREEE (reference sequence). V lost 3 bases to trimming and J lost 6 bases, with 11 bases between them. The CDR3 sequence is CASSYLGSDTQYF. The DNA of the CDR3 is TGTGCCAGCAGCTACTTGGGGTCGGATACGCAGTATTTT.

V is TRBV19 and J is TRBJ2-1; D is unresolved. The CDR3 length is 12 residues. From germline, CDR1 is LNHDA and CDR2 SQIVND (reference sequence). Trimming cost V 5 bases and J 4 bases, with 6 bases left between them. CDR3 residues: CASSARYNEQFF. In nucleotides, the CDR3 is TGTGCCAGTAGTGCCCGATACAATGAGCAGTTCTTC.

CDR3 region: CASSLRTGGGTEAFF. In nucleotides, the CDR3 is TGTGCCAGCAGCCTACGGACAGGGGGTGGTACTGAAGCTTTCTTT. V usage is TRBV3-1 (or the pseudogene TRBV3-2) and J usage is TRBJ1-1; TRBD1 aligns across 10 bases. V lost 4 bases and J lost 5; bases outside the gene matches: 7. The CDR3 covers 15 residues. CDR1 LGHDT and CDR2 YNNKEL come from the germline V gene (reference sequence).

The chain joins TRBV3-1 (or the pseudogene TRBV3-2) to TRBJ1-2, with a possible D match to TRBD1 (6 bases). V was trimmed by 4 bases and J by 0 bases, leaving 9 bases between them. CDR1 and CDR2 from the germline V gene are LGHDT and YNNKEL (reference sequence). This CDR3 spans 14 amino acids. CDR3 residues: CASSRTEANYGYTF. The CDR3 DNA reads TGTGCCAGCAGCCGGACAGAAGCTAACTATGGCTACACCTTC.

The V and J genes are TRBV12-3 or TRBV12-4 and TRBJ2-1; no clear D. The CDR3 totals 13 residues. V dropped 6 bases and J dropped 0 bases, with 6 bases sitting between them. The CDR3, as DNA: TGTGCCAGCAGCCCGGGCTCCTACAATGAGCAGTTCTTC. As protein: CASSPGSYNEQFF.

The rearrangement joins TRBV6-6 to TRBJ2-7; unclear D gene. Looked up from germline, CDR1 is MNHNY and CDR2 is SVGAGI (reference sequence). Trimming took off 2 bases at V and 1 base at J, with 6 bases between the two ends. The CDR3 has 13 amino acids. The chain's CDR3 is CASSYRASYEQYF. The CDR3 nucleotides are TGTGCCAGCAGTTACCGGGCGTCCTACGAGCAGTACTTC.

V gene TRBV4-3 combines with J gene TRBJ2-2; D uncertain. The V gene's germline CDR1 is LGHNA and CDR2 YSLEER. The CDR3 spans 14 residues. Trimming shortened V by 0 bases and J by 0 bases, and 2 bases separated the two germline ends. DNA for the CDR3: TGCGCCAGCAGCCAAGATTCGAACACCGGGGAGCTGTTTTTT. It is translated as CASSQDSNTGELFF.